Included here is one TCR beta chain sequence, with context. No antigen is known for it. Peripheral blood was collected from the related graft donor on the marrow donation day. This entry comes from a study of T cells after posttransplantation cyclophosphamide. Overall study findings and caveats: Later blood repertoires were often dominated by clones from the donor CD8+ memory compartment. TRB overlap between skin or GI tissue T cells and blood was limited. Recipient CMV seropositivity and CMV reactivation strongly tracked TRB clonality.

The repertoire was sequenced with immunoSEQ multiplex PCR; TCRdb's copy has only in-frame clones and lacks some. There are tens of thousands of clones in the sample, none observed a single time. The CDR3 loop spans 14 amino acids. The germline gives CDR1 SEHNR, CDR2 FQNEAQ (reference sequence). The ends lost 6 bases at V and 5 bases at J; junction bases unmatched: 7. Sequencing was performed on PBMCs. The receptor was isolated from a man aged 45 to 65 in good health, CMV-negative, and a related stem cell transplant donor. The rearrangement links TRBV7-9 to TRBJ2-5, with 9 bases identical to TRBD1. CDR3 residues: CASRKQGAWETQYF. The DNA of the CDR3 is TGTGCCAGCAGGAAACAGGGGGCTTGGGAGACCCAGTACTTC.